This T cell receptor beta chain is drawn from a study of blood T cell repertoires in COVID-19. In the authors' methods: Nucleated cell counts were estimated from reference gene primer amplification. Repertoires were generated with immunoSEQ multiplex PCR, while TCRdb's copy carries only in-frame clones and drops some. That table gives V, J and clone size, and the DNA gave D and trimming. The data show about 200,000 clones, about 82% seen once. Germline CDR1 reads SNHLY; CDR2 reads FYNNEI. This CDR3 has 14 residues. Trimming cost V 4 bases and J 0 bases; bases outside gene matches: 2. The V call is TRBV2, the J call TRBJ1-1; 7 bases map to TRBD1. This TCR came from a man aged 55 to 70 with COVID-19, enrolled during active disease. Sequenced sample: peripheral blood. CDR3 region: CASSVDRVNTEAFF. As DNA, the CDR3 is TGTGCCAGCAGTGTAGACAGGGTGAACACTGAAGCTTTCTTT.